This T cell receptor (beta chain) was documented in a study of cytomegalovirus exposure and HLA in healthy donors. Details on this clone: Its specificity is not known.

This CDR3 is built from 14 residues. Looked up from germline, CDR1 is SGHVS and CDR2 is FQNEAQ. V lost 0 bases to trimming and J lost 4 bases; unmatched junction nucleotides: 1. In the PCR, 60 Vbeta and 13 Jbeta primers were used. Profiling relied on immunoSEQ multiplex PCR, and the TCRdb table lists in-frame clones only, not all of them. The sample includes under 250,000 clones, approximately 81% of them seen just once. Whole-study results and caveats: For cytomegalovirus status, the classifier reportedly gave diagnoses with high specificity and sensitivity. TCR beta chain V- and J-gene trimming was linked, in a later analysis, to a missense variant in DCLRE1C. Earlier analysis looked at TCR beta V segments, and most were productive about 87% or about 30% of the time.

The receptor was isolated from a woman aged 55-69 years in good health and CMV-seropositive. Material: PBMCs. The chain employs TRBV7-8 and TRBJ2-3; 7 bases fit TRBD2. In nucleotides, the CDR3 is TGTGCCAGCAGCTTAGCGGGAGGGGCAGATACGCAGTATTTT. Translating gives CASSLAGGADTQYF.